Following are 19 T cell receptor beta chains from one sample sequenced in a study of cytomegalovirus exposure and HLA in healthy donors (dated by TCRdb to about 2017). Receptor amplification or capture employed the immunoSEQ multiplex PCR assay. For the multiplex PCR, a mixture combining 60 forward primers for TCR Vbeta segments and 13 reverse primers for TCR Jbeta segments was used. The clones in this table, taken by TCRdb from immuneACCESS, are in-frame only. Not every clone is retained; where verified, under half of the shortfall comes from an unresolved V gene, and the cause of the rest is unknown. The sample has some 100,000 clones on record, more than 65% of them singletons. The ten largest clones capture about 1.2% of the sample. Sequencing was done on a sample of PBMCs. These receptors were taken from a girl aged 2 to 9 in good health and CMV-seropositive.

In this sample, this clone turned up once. The CDR3 DNA sequence: TGTGCCAGCTCCCCTGTGACGGGGGGCAAAGAGACCCAGTACTTC. Amino acids: CASSPVTGGKETQYF. This sequence joins TRBV18 and TRBJ2-5; possible D gene TRBD2, 7 bases. The CDR3 covers 15 residues. Germline V CDR1 and CDR2: KGHSH, LQKENI. Trimming removed 6 bases from V and 3 bases from J, with 17 bases in between.

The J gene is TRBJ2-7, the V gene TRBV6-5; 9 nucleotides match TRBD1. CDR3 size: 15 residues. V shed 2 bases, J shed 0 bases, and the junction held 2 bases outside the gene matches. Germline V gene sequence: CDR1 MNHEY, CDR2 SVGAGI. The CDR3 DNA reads TGTGCCAGCAGTTACCCGGGACAGGGCTCCTACGAGCAGTACTTC. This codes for CASSYPGQGSYEQYF.

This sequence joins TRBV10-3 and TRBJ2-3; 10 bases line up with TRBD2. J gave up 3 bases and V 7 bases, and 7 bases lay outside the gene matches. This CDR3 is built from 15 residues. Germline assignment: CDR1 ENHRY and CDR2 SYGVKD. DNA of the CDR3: TGTGCCATCACCCCCACGGGACTAGCGACAGATACGCAGTATTTT. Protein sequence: CAITPTGLATDTQYF.

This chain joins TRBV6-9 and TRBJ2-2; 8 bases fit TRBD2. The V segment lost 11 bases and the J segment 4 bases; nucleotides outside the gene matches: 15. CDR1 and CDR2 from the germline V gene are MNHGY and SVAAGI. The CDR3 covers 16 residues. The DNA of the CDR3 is TGTGCCGCAACCGGGACTAGGGTCCCGGGCACCGGGGAGCTGTTTTTT. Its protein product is CAATGTRVPGTGELFF.

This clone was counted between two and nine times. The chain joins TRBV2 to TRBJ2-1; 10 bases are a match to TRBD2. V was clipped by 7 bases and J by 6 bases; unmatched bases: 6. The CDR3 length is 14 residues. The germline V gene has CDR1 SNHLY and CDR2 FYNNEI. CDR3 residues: CASTLAGVPNEQFF. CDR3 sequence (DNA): TGTGCCAGCACTCTAGCGGGAGTACCCAATGAGCAGTTCTTC. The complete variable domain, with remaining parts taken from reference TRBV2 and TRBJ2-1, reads EPEVTQTPSHQVTQMGQEVILRCVPISNHLYFYWYRQILGQKVEFLVSFYNNEISEKSEIFDDQFSVERPDGSNFTLKIRSTKLEDSAMYFCASTLAGVPNEQFFGPGTRLTVL.

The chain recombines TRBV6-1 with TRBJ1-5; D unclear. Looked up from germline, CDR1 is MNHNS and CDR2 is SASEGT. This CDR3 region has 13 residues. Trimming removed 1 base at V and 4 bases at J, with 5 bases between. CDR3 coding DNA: TGTGCCAGCAGTGAAGAAGCTAATCAGCCCCAGCATTTT. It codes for CASSEEANQPQHF.

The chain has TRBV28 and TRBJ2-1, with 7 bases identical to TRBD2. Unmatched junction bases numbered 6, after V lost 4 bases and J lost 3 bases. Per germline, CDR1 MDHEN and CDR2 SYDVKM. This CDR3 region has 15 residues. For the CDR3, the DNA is TGTGCCAGCAGTTGGGCGGGAGAACTCTACAATGAGCAGTTCTTC. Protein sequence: CASSWAGELYNEQFF.

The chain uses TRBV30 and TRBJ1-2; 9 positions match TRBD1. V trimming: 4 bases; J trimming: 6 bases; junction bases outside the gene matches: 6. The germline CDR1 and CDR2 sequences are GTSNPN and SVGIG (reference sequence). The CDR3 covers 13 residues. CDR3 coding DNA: TGTGCCTGGAAGAGCTACAGGGGGCATGGCTACACCTTC. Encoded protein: CAWKSYRGHGYTF.

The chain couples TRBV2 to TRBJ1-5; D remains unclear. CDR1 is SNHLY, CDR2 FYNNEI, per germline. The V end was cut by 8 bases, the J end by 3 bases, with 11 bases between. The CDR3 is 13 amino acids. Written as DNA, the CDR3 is TGTGCCAGCTGTATCTTCTACAATCAGCCCCAGCATTTT. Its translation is CASCIFYNQPQHF. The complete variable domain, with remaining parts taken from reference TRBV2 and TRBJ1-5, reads EPEVTQTPSHQVTQMGQEVILRCVPISNHLYFYWYRQILGQKVEFLVSFYNNEISEKSEIFDDQFSVERPDGSNFTLKIRSTKLEDSAMYFCASCIFYNQPQHFGDGTRLSIL.

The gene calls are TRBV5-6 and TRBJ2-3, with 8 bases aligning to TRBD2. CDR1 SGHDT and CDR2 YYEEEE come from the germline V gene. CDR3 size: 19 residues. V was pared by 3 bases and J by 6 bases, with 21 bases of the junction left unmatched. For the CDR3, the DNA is TGTGCCAGCAGCTACCTCTATAACCGGGAGGGCCCTCAGTCGGATACGCAGTATTTT. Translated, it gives CASSYLYNREGPQSDTQYF.

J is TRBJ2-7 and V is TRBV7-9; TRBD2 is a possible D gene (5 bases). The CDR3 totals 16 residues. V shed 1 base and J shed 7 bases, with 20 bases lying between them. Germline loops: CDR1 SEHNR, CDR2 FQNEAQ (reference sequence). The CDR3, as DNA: TGTGCCAGCAGCTTAGATTACGGGGTCCCGTCTGAAGAGCAGTACTTC. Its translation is CASSLDYGVPSEEQYF.

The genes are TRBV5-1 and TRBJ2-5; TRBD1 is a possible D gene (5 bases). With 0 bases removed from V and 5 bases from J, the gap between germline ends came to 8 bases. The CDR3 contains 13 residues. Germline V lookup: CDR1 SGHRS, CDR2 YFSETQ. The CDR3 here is CASSLEGAETQYF. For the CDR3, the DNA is TGCGCCAGCAGCTTGGAAGGGGCTGAGACCCAGTACTTC. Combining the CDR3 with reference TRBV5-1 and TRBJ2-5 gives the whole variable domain KAGVTQTPRYLIKTRGQQVTLSCSPISGHRSVSWYQQTPGQGLQFLFEYFSETQRNKGNFPGRFSGRQFSNSRSEMNVSTLELGDSALYLCASSLEGAETQYFGPGTRLLVL.

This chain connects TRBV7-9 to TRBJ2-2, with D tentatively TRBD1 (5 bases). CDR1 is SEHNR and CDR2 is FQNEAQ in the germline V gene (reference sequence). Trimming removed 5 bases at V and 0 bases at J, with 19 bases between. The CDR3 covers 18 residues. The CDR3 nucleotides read TGTGCCAGCAGCCTAGTCGACAGCAGCATTTCGAACACCGGGGAGCTGTTTTTT. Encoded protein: CASSLVDSSISNTGELFF. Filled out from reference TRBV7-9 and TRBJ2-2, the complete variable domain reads DTGVSQNPRHKITKRGQNVTFRCDPISEHNRLYWYRQTLGQGPEFLTYFQNEAQLEKSRLLSDRFSAERPKGSFSTLEIQRTEQGDSAMYLCASSLVDSSISNTGELFFGEGSRLTVL.

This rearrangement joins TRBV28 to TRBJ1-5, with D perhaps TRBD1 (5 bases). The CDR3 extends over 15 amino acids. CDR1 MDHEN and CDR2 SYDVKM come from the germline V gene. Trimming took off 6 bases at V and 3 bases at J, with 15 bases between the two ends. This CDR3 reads CASSPTGLYNQPQHF. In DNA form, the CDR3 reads TGTGCCAGCAGCCCAACGGGACTGTACAATCAGCCCCAGCATTTT.

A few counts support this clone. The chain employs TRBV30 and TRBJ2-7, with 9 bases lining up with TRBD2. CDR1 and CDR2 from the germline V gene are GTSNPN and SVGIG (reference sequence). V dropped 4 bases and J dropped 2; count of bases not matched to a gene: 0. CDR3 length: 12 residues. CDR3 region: CAWTSGTYEQYF. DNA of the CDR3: TGTGCCTGGACTAGCGGGACCTACGAGCAGTACTTC.

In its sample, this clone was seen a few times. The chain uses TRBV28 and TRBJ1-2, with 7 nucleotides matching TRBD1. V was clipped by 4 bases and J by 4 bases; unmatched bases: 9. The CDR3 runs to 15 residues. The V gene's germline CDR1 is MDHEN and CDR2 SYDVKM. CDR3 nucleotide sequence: TGTGCCAGCAGTTCCCTTGGCGGGGACAGCTATGGCTACACCTTC. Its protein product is CASSSLGGDSYGYTF.

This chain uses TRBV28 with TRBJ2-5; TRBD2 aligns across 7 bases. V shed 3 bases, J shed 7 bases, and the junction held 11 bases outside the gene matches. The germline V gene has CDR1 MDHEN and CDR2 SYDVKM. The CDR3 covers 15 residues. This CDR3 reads CASSLLLAAPGTQYF. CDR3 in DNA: TGTGCCAGCAGTTTGCTCCTAGCGGCTCCGGGGACCCAGTACTTC.

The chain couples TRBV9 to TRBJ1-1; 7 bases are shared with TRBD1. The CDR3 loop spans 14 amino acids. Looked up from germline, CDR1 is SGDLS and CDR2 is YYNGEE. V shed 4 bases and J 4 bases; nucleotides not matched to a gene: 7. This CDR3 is CASSPTGLGTEAFF. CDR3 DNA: TGTGCCAGCAGCCCGACAGGGTTGGGCACTGAAGCTTTCTTT.

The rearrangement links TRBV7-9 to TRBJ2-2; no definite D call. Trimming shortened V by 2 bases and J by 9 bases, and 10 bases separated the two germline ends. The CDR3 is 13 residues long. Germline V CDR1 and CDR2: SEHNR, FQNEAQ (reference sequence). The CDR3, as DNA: TGTGCCAGCAGCTTAAACCAAGCCCGGGAGCTGTTTTTT. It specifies CASSLNQARELFF.